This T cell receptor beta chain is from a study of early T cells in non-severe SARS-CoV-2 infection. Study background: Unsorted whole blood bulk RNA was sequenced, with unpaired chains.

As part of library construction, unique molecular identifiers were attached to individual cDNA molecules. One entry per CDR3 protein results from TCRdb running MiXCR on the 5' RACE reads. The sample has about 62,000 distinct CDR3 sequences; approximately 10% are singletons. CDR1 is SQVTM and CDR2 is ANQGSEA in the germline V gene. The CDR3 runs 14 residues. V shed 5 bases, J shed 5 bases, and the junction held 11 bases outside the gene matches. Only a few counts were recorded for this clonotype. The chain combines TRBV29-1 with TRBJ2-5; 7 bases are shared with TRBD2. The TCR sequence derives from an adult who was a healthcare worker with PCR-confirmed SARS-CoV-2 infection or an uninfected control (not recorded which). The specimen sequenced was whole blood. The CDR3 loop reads CSVPTEGEGETQYF. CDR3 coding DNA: TGCAGCGTTCCTACCGAAGGGGAGGGGGAGACCCAGTACTTC.